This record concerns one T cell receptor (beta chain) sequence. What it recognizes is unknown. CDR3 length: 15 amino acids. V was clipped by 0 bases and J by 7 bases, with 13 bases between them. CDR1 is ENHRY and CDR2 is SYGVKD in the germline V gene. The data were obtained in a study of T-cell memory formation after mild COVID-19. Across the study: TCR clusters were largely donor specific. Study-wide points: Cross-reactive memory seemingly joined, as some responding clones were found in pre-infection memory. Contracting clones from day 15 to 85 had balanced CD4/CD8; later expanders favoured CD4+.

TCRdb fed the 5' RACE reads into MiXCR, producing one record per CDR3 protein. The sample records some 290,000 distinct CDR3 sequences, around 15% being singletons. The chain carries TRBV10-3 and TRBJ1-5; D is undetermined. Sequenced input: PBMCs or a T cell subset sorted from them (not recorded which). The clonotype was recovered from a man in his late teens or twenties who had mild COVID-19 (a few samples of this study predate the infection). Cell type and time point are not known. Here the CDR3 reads CAISESLDRRQPQHF. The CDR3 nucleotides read TGTGCCATCAGTGAGTCGCTGGACCGCAGGCAGCCCCAGCATTTT.